This T cell receptor (beta chain) was observed in a study of lymphopenia after photon versus proton radiotherapy. Study-level results: Better survival with proton therapy was suggested as possible, not demonstrated. In patients who died, overall survival fell as post-nadir TCR diversity dropped more. After the lymphocyte nadir, photon-treated repertoires showed oligoclonal expansion, especially of CD8+ Temra cells.

The CDR3 is made up of 15 amino acids. The germline V gene has CDR1 MNHEY and CDR2 SVGAGI. V was shortened by 6 bases and J by 7 bases, with 19 bases between the two germline ends. Turning to this clone: Its antigen is not known.

Libraries were prepared by immunoSEQ multiplex PCR; TCRdb keeps only in-frame clonotypes and omits some of them. In the table there are 25,000 to 35,000 clones, over 85% of which are singletons. Specimen: peripheral blood, collected from a patient treated with photon-based radiotherapy. The TCR comes from a woman between 50 and 59 years old with cholangiocarcinoma. The genes are TRBV6-5 and TRBJ1-3; no reliable D call. CDR3 sequence reads: CASSQDPRYRNTIYF. The DNA of the CDR3 is TGTGCCAGCAGCCAAGACCCCCGGTATCGGAACACCATATATTTT.